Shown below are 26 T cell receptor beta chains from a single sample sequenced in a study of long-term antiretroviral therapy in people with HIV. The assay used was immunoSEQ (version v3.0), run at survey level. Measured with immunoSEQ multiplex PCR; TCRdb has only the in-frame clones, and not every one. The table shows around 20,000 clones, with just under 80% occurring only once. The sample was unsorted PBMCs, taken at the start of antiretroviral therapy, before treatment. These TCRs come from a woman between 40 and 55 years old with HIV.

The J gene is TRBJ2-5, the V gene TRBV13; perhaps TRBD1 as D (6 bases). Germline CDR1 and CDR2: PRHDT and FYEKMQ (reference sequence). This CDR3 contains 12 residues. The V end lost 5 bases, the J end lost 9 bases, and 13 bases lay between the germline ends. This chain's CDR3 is CASSGSPGAQYF. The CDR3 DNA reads TGTGCCAGCAGCGGCTCACCAGGGGCCCAGTACTTC.

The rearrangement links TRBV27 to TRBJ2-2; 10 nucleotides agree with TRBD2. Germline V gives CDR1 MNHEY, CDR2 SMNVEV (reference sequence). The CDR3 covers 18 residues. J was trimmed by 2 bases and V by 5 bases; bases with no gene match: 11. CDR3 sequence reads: CASSIQLAGAFNTGELFF. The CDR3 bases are TGTGCCAGCAGTATCCAGCTAGCGGGGGCCTTCAACACCGGGGAGCTGTTTTTT.

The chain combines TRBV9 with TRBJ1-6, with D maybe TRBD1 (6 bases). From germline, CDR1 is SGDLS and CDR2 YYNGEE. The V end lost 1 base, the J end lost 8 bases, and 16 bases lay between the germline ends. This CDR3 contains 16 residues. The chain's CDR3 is CASSVRGGALDSPLHF. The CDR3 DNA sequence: TGTGCCAGCAGCGTAAGAGGGGGGGCTCTGGATTCACCCCTCCACTTT.

The CDR3 nucleotides are TGTGCCAGCAGCCCCCGGGCCGACGGAGCCTCGGACTATGGCTACACCTTC. Protein: CASSPRADGASDYGYTF. The chain links TRBV2 to TRBJ1-2; the D is unclear. The CDR3 sequence is 17 residues long. Deletions cut 6 bases from V and 3 bases from J, with 23 bases between. Germline CDR1 and CDR2: SNHLY and FYNNEI.

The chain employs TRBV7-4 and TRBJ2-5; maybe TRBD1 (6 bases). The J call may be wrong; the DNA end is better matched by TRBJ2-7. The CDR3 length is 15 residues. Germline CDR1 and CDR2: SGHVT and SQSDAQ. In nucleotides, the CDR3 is TGTGCCAGCAGCTTAGACACAGGGCCGTACTACGAGCAGTACTTC. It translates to CASSLDTGPYYEQYF.

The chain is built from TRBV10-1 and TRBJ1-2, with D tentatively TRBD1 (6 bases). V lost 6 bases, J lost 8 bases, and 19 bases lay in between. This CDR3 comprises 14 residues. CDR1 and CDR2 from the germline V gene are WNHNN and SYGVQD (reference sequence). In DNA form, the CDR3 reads TGCGCCAGCAGCCGAGGGGGGGGGTTTCAGGGCTACACCTTC. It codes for CASSRGGGFQGYTF.

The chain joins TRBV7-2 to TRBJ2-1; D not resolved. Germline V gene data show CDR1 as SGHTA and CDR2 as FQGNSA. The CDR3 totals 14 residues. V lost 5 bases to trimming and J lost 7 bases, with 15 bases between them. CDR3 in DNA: TGTGCCAGCAGCCCTGCGGTGCTATATAATGAGCAGTTCTTC. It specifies CASSPAVLYNEQFF.

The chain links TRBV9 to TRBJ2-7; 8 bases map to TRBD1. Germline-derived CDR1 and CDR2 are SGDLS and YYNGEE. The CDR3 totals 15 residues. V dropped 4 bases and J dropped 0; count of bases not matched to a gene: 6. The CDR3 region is CASSPGQGISYEQYF. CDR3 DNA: TGTGCCAGCAGCCCAGGACAGGGCATCTCCTACGAGCAGTACTTC.

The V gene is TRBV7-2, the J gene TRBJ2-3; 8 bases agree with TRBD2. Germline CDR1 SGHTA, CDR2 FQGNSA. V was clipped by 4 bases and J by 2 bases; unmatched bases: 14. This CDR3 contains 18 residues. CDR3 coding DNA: TGTGCCAGCAGCTCCCGCCGTGGAGGCGGGGGGCCCACAGATACGCAGTATTTT. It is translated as CASSSRRGGGGPTDTQYF.

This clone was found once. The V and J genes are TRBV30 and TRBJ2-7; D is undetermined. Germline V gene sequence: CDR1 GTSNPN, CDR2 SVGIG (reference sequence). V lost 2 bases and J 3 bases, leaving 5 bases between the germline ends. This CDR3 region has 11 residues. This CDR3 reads CAWSFRYEQYF. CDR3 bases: TGTGCCTGGAGTTTTCGCTACGAGCAGTACTTC.

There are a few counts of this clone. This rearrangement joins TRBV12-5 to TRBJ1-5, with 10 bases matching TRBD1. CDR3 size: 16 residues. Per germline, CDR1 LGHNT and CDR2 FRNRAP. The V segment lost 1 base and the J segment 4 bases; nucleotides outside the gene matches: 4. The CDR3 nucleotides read TGTGCTAGTGGTTTGGAGGACAGGGGGGAAAATCAGCCCCAGCATTTT. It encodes CASGLEDRGENQPQHF.

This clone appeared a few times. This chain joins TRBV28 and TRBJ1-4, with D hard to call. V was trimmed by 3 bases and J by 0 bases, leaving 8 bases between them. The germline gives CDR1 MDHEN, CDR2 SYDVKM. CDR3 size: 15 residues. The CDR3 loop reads CASSLFGATNEKLFF. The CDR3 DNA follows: TGTGCCAGCAGTTTGTTCGGCGCAACTAATGAAAAACTGTTTTTT.

CDR3 amino acids: CASSVGAGSVKGYTF. The DNA for the CDR3 is TGTGCCAGCAGCGTCGGAGCAGGCAGCGTGAAGGGCTACACCTTC. V and J are TRBV9 and TRBJ1-2, with no clear D. This CDR3 comprises 15 residues. The germline gives CDR1 SGDLS, CDR2 YYNGEE. V was clipped by 2 bases and J by 8 bases, with 19 bases between them.

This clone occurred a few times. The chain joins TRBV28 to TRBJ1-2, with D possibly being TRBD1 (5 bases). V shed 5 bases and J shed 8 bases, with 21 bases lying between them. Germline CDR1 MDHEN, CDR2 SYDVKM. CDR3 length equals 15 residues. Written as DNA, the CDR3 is TGTGCCAGCAGTCCTCCCGACAGAAGGAGCGGCGGCTACACCTTC. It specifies CASSPPDRRSGGYTF.

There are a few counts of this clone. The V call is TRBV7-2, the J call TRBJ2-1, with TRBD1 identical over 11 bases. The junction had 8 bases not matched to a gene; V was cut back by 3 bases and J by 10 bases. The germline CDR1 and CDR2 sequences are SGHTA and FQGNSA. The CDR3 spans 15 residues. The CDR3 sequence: CASSFRDRGGLEQFF. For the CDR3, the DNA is TGTGCCAGCAGCTTTCGGGACAGGGGGGGACTAGAGCAGTTCTTC.

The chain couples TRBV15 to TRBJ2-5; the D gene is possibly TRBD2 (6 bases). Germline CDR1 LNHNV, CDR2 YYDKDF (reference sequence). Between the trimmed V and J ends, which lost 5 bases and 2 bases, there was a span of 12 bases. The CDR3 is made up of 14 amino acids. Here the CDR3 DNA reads TGTGCCACCAGCGGGAGTGGGGGGCAAGAGACCCAGTACTTC. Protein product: CATSGSGGQETQYF.

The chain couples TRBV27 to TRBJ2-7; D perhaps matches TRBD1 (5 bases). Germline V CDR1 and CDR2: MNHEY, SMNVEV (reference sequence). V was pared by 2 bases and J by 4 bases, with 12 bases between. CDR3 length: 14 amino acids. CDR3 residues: CASSLGQGFYEQYF. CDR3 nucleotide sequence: TGTGCCAGCAGTTTAGGTCAGGGCTTTTACGAGCAGTACTTC.

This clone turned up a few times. In DNA, the CDR3 is TGTGCCAGCGCCCGACTAGCGGGGGGGACAGATACGCAGTATTTT. Its translation is CASARLAGGTDTQYF. The rearrangement joins TRBV27 to TRBJ2-3, with 14 nucleotides matching TRBD2. CDR1 is MNHEY and CDR2 is SMNVEV in the germline V gene (reference sequence). With 8 bases clipped from V and 3 bases from J, the junction kept 4 bases outside the gene matches. The CDR3 runs to 15 residues.

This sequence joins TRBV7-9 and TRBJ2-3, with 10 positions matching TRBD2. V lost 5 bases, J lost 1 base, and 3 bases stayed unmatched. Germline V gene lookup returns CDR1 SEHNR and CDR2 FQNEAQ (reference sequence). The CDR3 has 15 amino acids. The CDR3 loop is CASSRSGGGTDTQYF. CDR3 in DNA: TGTGCCAGCAGCCGCAGCGGGGGGGGCACAGATACGCAGTATTTT.

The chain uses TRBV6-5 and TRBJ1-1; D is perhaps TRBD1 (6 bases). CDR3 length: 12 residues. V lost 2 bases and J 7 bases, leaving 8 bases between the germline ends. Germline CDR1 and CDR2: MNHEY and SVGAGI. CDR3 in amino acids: CASSYGGREAFF. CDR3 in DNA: TGTGCCAGCAGTTACGGGGGCCGTGAAGCTTTCTTT.

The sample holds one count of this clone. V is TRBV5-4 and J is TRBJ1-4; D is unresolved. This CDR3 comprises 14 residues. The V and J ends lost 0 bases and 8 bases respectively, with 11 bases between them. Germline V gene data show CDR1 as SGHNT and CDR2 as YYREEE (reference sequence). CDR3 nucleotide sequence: TGTGCCAGCAGCTTGGCCGGACGGAGCGAAAAACTGTTTTTT. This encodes CASSLAGRSEKLFF. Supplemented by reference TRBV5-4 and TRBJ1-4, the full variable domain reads ETGVTQSPTHLIKTRGQQVTLRCSSQSGHNTVSWYQQALGQGPQFIFQYYREEENGRGNFPPRFSGLQFPNYSSELNVNALELDDSALYLCASSLAGRSEKLFFGSGTQLSVL.

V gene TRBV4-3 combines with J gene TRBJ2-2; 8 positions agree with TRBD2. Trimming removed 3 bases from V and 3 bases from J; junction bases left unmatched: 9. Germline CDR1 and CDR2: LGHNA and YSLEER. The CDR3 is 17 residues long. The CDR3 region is CASSQDGSGGYTGELFF. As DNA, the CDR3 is TGCGCCAGCAGCCAGGATGGGAGCGGGGGATACACCGGGGAGCTGTTTTTT.

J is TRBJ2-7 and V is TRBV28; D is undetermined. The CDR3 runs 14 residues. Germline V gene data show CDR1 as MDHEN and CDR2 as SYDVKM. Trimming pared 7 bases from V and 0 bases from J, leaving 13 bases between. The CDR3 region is CASKAPANSYEQYF. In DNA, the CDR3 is TGTGCCAGCAAGGCCCCTGCTAACTCCTACGAGCAGTACTTC.

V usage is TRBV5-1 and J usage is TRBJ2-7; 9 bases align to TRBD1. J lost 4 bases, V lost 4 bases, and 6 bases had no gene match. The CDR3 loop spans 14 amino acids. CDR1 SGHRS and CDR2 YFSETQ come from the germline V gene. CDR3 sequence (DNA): TGCGCCAGCAGCCCGGGACAGGGTTTATACGAGCAGTACTTC. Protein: CASSPGQGLYEQYF. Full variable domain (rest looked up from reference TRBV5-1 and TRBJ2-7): KAGVTQTPRYLIKTRGQQVTLSCSPISGHRSVSWYQQTPGQGLQFLFEYFSETQRNKGNFPGRFSGRQFSNSRSEMNVSTLELGDSALYLCASSPGQGLYEQYFGPGTRLTVT.

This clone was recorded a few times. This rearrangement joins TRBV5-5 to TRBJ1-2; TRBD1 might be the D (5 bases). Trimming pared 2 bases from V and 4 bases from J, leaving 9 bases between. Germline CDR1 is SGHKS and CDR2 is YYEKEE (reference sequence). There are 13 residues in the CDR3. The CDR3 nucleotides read TGTGCCAGCAGCTTAGACAGCCCCTATGGCTACACCTTC. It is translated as CASSLDSPYGYTF. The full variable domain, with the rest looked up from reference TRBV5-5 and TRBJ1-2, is DAGVTQSPTHLIKTRGQQVTLRCSPISGHKSVSWYQQVLGQGPQFIFQYYEKEERGRGNFPDRFSARQFPNYSSELNVNALLLGDSALYLCASSLDSPYGYTFGSGTRLTVV.

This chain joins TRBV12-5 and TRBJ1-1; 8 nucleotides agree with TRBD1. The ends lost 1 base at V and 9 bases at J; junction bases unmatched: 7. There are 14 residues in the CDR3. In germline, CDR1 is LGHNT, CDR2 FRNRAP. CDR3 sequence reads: CASGLESWTGQAFF. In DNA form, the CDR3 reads TGTGCTAGTGGTTTGGAATCATGGACAGGGCAAGCTTTCTTT.